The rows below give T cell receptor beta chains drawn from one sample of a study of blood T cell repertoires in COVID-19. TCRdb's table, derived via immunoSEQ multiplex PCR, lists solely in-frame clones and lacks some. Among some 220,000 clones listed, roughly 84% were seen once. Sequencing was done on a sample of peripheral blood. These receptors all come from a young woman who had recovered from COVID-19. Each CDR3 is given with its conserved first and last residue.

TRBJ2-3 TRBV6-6 CASSSGLATDTQYF
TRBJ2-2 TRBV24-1 CATSDFRDTGELFF
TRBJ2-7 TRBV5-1 CASSLVDSGVREQYF
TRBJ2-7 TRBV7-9 CASSRGSSTGQYF
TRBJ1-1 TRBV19 CASSTLTGGTEAFF
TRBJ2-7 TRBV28 CASSLGQGGYEQYF
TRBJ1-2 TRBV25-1 CASRITGAYGYTF
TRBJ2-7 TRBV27 CASSYSSYEQYF
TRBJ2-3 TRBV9 CASSVGGHPTDTQYF
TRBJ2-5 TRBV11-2 CASSLVPAGPKETQYF
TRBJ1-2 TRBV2 CASSEWDRDWVGYTF
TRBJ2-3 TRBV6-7 CASTSGQGIRDTQYF
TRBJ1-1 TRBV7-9 CASTNSGSGTKNTEAFF
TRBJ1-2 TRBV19 CASSEPGYGYTF
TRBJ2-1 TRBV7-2 CASSRDRHNEQFF
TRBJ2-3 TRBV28 CASSLAGEGADTQYF
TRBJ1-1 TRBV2 CASRFLTANTEAFF
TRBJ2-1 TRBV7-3 CASSLFGNSYNEQFF
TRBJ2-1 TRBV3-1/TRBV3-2 CASSPRLAGRRDEQFF
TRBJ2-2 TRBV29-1 CSVEIRTSGINTGELFF
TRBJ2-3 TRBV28 CASSFGAGPGTDTQYF
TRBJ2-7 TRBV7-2 CASSPGLGGKSSYEQYF
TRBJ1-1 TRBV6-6 CASSFLEASEAFF
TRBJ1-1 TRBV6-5 CASSSPGQRAFF
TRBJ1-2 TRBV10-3 CAISPGQGYTF
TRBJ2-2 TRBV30 CAWSPLPPGNLGELFF
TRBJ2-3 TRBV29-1 CSVDRWLDTQYF
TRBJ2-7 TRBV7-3 CASSRDRGHEQYF
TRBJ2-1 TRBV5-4 CASSLAGGLGNEQFF
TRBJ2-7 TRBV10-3 CAIGTVPYEQYF
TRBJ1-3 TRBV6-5 CASSRVRSGNTIYF
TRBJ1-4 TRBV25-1 CASSEAGQGREKLFF
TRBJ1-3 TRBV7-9 CASSFTGDTSGNTIYF
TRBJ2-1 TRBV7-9 CASSLAFSGSAPPYNEQFF
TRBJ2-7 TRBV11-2 CASSLVGTGTYEQYF
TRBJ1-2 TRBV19 CASSIQGRDYGYTF
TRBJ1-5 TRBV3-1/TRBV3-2 CASSQAAGASNQPQHF
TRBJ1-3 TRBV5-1 CASSSSGLISGNTIYF
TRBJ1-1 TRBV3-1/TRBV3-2 CASSQDATGTEAFF
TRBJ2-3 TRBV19 CASSHPSDTDTQYF
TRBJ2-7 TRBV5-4 CASSLASSREQYF
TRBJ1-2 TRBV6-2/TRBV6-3 CASSWDRGYGYTF
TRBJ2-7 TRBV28 CASSFAGADYEQYF
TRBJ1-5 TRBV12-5 CASGLGQGEVQPQHF
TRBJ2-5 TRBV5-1 CASSPGGAEETQYF